Shown below are 32 T cell receptor beta chains from a single sample sequenced in a study of T cell changes during pregnancy in multiple sclerosis. TCRdb keeps only in-frame clones here, not all; method: immunoSEQ multiplex PCR. The repertoire has some 80,000 clones, 70% to 90% of them found once; the top ten carry around 0.9%. The material sequenced was peripheral blood, taken in the first trimester of pregnancy. Receptors were obtained from a female donor in good health, enrolled as a control in a pregnancy study.

The J gene is TRBJ1-1, the V gene TRBV9; 7 bases map to TRBD1. The trim removed 2 bases at V and 3 bases at J, leaving 10 bases unmatched. CDR3 length: 16 amino acids. CDR1 SGDLS and CDR2 YYNGEE come from the germline V gene. Here the CDR3 reads CASSVGQASRDTEAFF. DNA for the CDR3: TGTGCCAGCAGCGTCGGACAGGCCTCAAGAGACACTGAAGCTTTCTTT.

The chain has TRBV11-2 and TRBJ2-1, with 11 bases that match TRBD1. Trimming removed 5 bases from V and 2 bases from J; junction bases left unmatched: 5. CDR3 length: 16 residues. Germline V gene lookup returns CDR1 SGHAT and CDR2 FQNNGV. CDR3 protein: CASSLLGQGAYNEQFF. CDR3 nucleotides: TGTGCCAGCAGCCTTTTGGGACAGGGGGCCTACAATGAGCAGTTCTTC.

The table lists this clone with a few counts. The CDR3 DNA reads TGCGCCAGCAGCTGGGGACAGGACAATGAGCAGTTCTTC. Protein sequence: CASSWGQDNEQFF. The chain employs TRBV5-1 and TRBJ2-1, with 8 bases aligning to TRBD1. Per the germline V gene, CDR1 is SGHRS and CDR2 is YFSETQ. V shed 3 bases, J shed 5 bases, and the junction held 1 base outside the gene matches. The CDR3 loop spans 13 amino acids.

This chain uses TRBV9 with TRBJ1-5; TRBD1 might be the D (6 bases). Trimming cost V 3 bases and J 7 bases, with 14 bases left between them. This CDR3 is built from 14 residues. Looked up from germline, CDR1 is SGDLS and CDR2 is YYNGEE. The CDR3 DNA is TGTGCCAGCAGCGCAGGGGATTGGGGCCAGCCCCAGCATTTT. Protein sequence: CASSAGDWGQPQHF.

The J gene is TRBJ2-1, the V gene TRBV6-1, with 13 bases aligning to TRBD2. The length of the CDR3 is 16 residues. Germline CDR1 is MNHNS and CDR2 is SASEGT. V dropped 4 bases and J dropped 5; count of bases not matched to a gene: 5. CDR3 DNA sequence: TGTGCCAGCAGTGGCGTTACTAGCGGGAGGGACAATGAGCAGTTCTTC. Translating gives CASSGVTSGRDNEQFF.

V gene TRBV2 combines with J gene TRBJ2-5; TRBD1 agrees at 10 bases. The CDR3 runs 15 residues. Unmatched junction bases numbered 6, after V lost 6 bases and J lost 2 bases. Germline CDR1 is SNHLY and CDR2 is FYNNEI. The CDR3 DNA reads TGTGCCAGCAGCATAGGGGGACAGGGGCAAGAGACCCAGTACTTC. Protein product: CASSIGGQGQETQYF.

The chain joins TRBV2 to TRBJ2-7; no firm D call. The CDR3 consists of 12 residues. Germline CDR1 reads SNHLY; CDR2 reads FYNNEI. The germline V and J ends were trimmed by 6 bases and 4 bases, with 10 bases remaining between them. The CDR3 DNA is TGTGCCAGCAGCGAATATCCGTACGAGCAGTACTTC. This translates into CASSEYPYEQYF.

The rearrangement joins TRBV5-1 to TRBJ2-1; 7 positions agree with TRBD1. Germline-derived CDR1 and CDR2 are SGHRS and YFSETQ. The V and J ends lost 4 bases and 9 bases, in that order; junction bases with no gene match: 4. The CDR3 contains 12 residues. Here the CDR3 DNA reads TGCGCCAGCAGCATGACAGGGTCTGAGCAGTTCTTC. This gives the protein CASSMTGSEQFF.

This chain connects TRBV19 to TRBJ2-5; maybe TRBD1 (5 bases). Trimming removed 4 bases from V and 4 bases from J, with 10 bases in between. This CDR3 comprises 13 residues. CDR1 and CDR2 (germline): LNHDA, SQIVND (reference sequence). CDR3 protein: CASSTSGRETQYF. CDR3 DNA sequence: TGTGCCAGTAGTACCTCAGGGCGAGAGACCCAGTACTTC.

The sample holds a few counts of this clone. The chain combines TRBV4-1 with TRBJ1-4; maybe TRBD1 (5 bases). Between the trimmed V and J ends, which lost 6 bases and 10 bases, there was a span of 21 bases. Germline lookup yields CDR1 MGHRA and CDR2 YSYEKL. The CDR3 totals 15 residues. The DNA of the CDR3 is TGCGCCAGCAGTCTTACCGGACGGTCGGGGGGAAAACTGTTTTTT. Its translation is CASSLTGRSGGKLFF.

The chain joins TRBV5-1 to TRBJ2-1; 10 nucleotides agree with TRBD1. The CDR3 loop spans 16 amino acids. Germline lookup yields CDR1 SGHRS and CDR2 YFSETQ. V lost 0 bases, J lost 4 bases, and 4 bases stayed unmatched. In DNA, the CDR3 is TGCGCCAGCAGCTTGGGGGACAGGGGACTTTACAATGAGCAGTTCTTC. Its protein product is CASSLGDRGLYNEQFF.

V gene TRBV6-1 combines with J gene TRBJ2-1; 12 bases match TRBD2. The ends lost 0 bases at V and 0 bases at J; junction bases unmatched: 15. Looked up from germline, CDR1 is MNHNS and CDR2 is SASEGT. The CDR3 consists of 22 residues. The CDR3 sequence: CASSEAPLAGGPKLSSYNEQFF. CDR3 nucleotides: TGTGCCAGCAGTGAAGCGCCCCTAGCGGGAGGGCCGAAATTAAGCTCCTACAATGAGCAGTTCTTC.

This rearrangement joins TRBV18 to TRBJ1-2, with D hard to call. Germline CDR1 and CDR2: KGHSH and LQKENI. The CDR3 length is 14 residues. With 2 bases removed from V and 6 bases from J, the gap between germline ends came to 13 bases. CDR3 sequence: CASSPSHRENGYTF. The CDR3 DNA follows: TGTGCCAGCTCACCAAGCCACCGAGAAAATGGCTACACCTTC.

The chain links TRBV5-1 to TRBJ1-3; 7 nucleotides line up with TRBD1. This CDR3 region has 17 residues. Germline loops: CDR1 SGHRS, CDR2 YFSETQ. V shed 3 bases, J shed 0 bases, and the junction held 9 bases outside the gene matches. The CDR3 DNA is TGCGCCAGCAGCTGGGGGGACAGAAAGAGCTCTGGAAACACCATATATTTT. Protein: CASSWGDRKSSGNTIYF.

The V and J genes are TRBV6-1 and TRBJ2-7; 10 bases are a match to TRBD2. The V gene's germline CDR1 is MNHNS and CDR2 SASEGT. Trimming took 8 bases from V and 2 from J; bases not matched to a gene: 6. The CDR3 contains 14 residues. CDR3 nucleotides: TGTGCCAGCGTCTGGACTAGCGGAACCTACGAGCAGTACTTC. Its protein is CASVWTSGTYEQYF.

This clone was counted once. The J gene is TRBJ2-7, the V gene TRBV5-4, with 12 bases identical to TRBD2. Losses at the gene ends were 2 bases for V and 0 bases for J; bases not matched to a gene: 6. Germline loops: CDR1 SGHNT, CDR2 YYREEE (reference sequence). CDR3 size: 17 residues. CDR3: CASSFRTSGAISYEQYF. As DNA, the CDR3 is TGTGCCAGCAGCTTTCGGACTAGCGGGGCGATCTCCTACGAGCAGTACTTC.

The chain recombines TRBV19 with TRBJ2-1; D may be TRBD2 (6 bases). V lost 8 bases and J lost 0, with 11 bases in between. The CDR3 runs 14 residues. Germline values: CDR1 LNHDA, CDR2 SQIVND (reference sequence). Here the CDR3 DNA reads TGTGCCAGTCGCGACGGGAGCTCCTACAATGAGCAGTTCTTC. As protein: CASRDGSSYNEQFF.

This CDR3 is CASSVAGYTDTQYF. The DNA for the CDR3 is TGTGCCAGCAGCGTAGCGGGGTACACAGATACGCAGTATTTT. V usage is TRBV9 and J usage is TRBJ2-3; tentatively, D is TRBD2 (5 bases). The CDR3 runs to 14 residues. From germline, CDR1 is SGDLS and CDR2 YYNGEE. V gave up 0 bases and J gave up 2 bases, with 7 bases separating them.

The table lists this clone with a few counts. The genes are TRBV2 and TRBJ2-3, with a possible D match to TRBD1 (6 bases). CDR3 length: 16 amino acids. In germline, CDR1 is SNHLY, CDR2 FYNNEI. Trimming removed 3 bases from V and 0 bases from J, with 13 bases in between. CDR3 coding DNA: TGTGCCAGCAGTGACCCAGGGGCCAGTAGCACAGATACGCAGTATTTT. Protein sequence: CASSDPGASSTDTQYF.

The rearrangement joins TRBV19 to TRBJ1-2; TRBD1 agrees at 11 bases. Germline lookup yields CDR1 LNHDA and CDR2 SQIVND (reference sequence). With 0 bases clipped from V and 8 bases from J, the junction kept 5 bases outside the gene matches. This CDR3 spans 15 amino acids. The CDR3 reads CASSIEVDRGLGYTF. CDR3 nucleotides: TGTGCCAGTAGTATAGAGGTGGACAGGGGGCTCGGCTACACCTTC. The variable domain in full, with the rest retrieved from reference TRBV19 and TRBJ1-2, is DGGITQSPKYLFRKEGQNVTLSCEQNLNHDAMYWYRQDPGQGLRLIYYSQIVNDFQKGDIAEGYSVSREKKESFPLTVTSAQKNPTAFYLCASSIEVDRGLGYTFGSGTRLTVV.

This sequence joins TRBV7-9 and TRBJ1-3, with D maybe TRBD1 (6 bases). CDR1 and CDR2 (germline): SEHNR, FQNEAQ (reference sequence). This CDR3 has 16 residues. Trimming left V 4 bases short and J 2 bases short, with 15 bases between. For the CDR3, the DNA is TGTGCCAGCAGCTCCAGGACAGTAGATGCTGGAAACACCATATATTTT. Translation: CASSSRTVDAGNTIYF.

The V and J genes are TRBV6-4 and TRBJ2-3; 8 bases map to TRBD1. V lost 6 bases to trimming and J lost 3 bases; unmatched junction nucleotides: 5. Germline CDR1 is MRHNA and CDR2 is SNTAGT. The CDR3 spans 14 residues. CDR3 in DNA: TGTGCCAGCAGCCCGAGACAGGGGACAGATACGCAGTATTTT. Its translation: CASSPRQGTDTQYF.

The V and J genes are TRBV7-9 and TRBJ1-5, with D unresolved. V lost 5 bases and J 5 bases, leaving 10 bases between the germline ends. Germline CDR1 and CDR2: SEHNR and FQNEAQ (reference sequence). The CDR3 has 13 residues. The CDR3 coding sequence is TGTGCCAGCAGCCCCGATCGAGATCAGCCCCAGCATTTT. Protein: CASSPDRDQPQHF.

The rearrangement joins TRBV6-6 to TRBJ2-1; 10 positions agree with TRBD1. Germline V lookup: CDR1 MNHNY, CDR2 SVGAGI (reference sequence). Germline trimming cut 6 bases from V and 7 bases from J; bases unmatched to any gene: 6. The length of the CDR3 is 14 residues. The CDR3 DNA is TGTGCCAGCAGGATTGACAGGGGGCAGAATGAGCAGTTCTTC. This encodes CASRIDRGQNEQFF.

The gene calls are TRBV5-1 and TRBJ2-3; 10 bases are a match to TRBD2. CDR1 SGHRS and CDR2 YFSETQ come from the germline V gene. The J segment lost 5 bases and the V segment lost 5 bases, leaving 5 bases of the junction unmatched. The CDR3 totals 14 residues. The CDR3, as DNA: TGCGCCAGCAGAAGCGGGAGGGCTAGAGATACGCAGTATTTT. Translation gives CASRSGRARDTQYF. The full variable domain, with the rest looked up from reference TRBV5-1 and TRBJ2-3, is KAGVTQTPRYLIKTRGQQVTLSCSPISGHRSVSWYQQTPGQGLQFLFEYFSETQRNKGNFPGRFSGRQFSNSRSEMNVSTLELGDSALYLCASRSGRARDTQYFGPGTRLTVL.

This chain uses TRBV25-1 with TRBJ1-6, with D perhaps matching TRBD1 (5 bases). Deletions cut 1 base from V and 7 bases from J, with 11 bases between. Germline lookup yields CDR1 MGHDK and CDR2 SYGVNS. The CDR3 is 15 amino acids. CDR3 sequence: CASSEWGEWNSPLHF. CDR3 sequence (DNA): TGTGCCAGCAGTGAATGGGGGGAGTGGAATTCACCCCTCCACTTT.

The chain is built from TRBV6-1 and TRBJ2-1; 9 bases map to TRBD2. The trim removed 1 base at V and 5 bases at J, leaving 12 bases unmatched. Germline V CDR1 and CDR2: MNHNS, SASEGT. This CDR3 is 18 amino acids long. The CDR3 is CASSEVLSGSLSHNEQFF. CDR3 DNA sequence: TGTGCCAGCAGTGAAGTCCTTAGCGGGAGTTTAAGTCACAATGAGCAGTTCTTC.

In nucleotides, the CDR3 is TGTGCCATCGCTGTACAGGGTGACTATGGCTACACCTTC. This translates into CAIAVQGDYGYTF. The J gene is TRBJ1-2, the V gene TRBV10-3, with D tentatively TRBD1 (6 bases). Germline CDR1 and CDR2: ENHRY and SYGVKD. V was shortened by 8 bases and J by 3 bases, with 13 bases between the two germline ends. CDR3 length: 13 residues.

The V call is TRBV7-2, the J call TRBJ2-6, with TRBD1 matching 11 bases. V trimming: 6 bases; J trimming: 0 bases; junction bases outside the gene matches: 4. This CDR3 region has 17 residues. The germline gives CDR1 SGHTA, CDR2 FQGNSA. The CDR3 DNA sequence: TGTGCCAGCAGGGACAGGGGGCTAAGCTCTGGGGCCAACGTCCTGACTTTC. It translates to CASRDRGLSSGANVLTF.

The V and J genes are TRBV10-2 and TRBJ2-1, with TRBD2 identical over 15 bases. The CDR3 is made up of 17 amino acids. Germline values: CDR1 WSHSY, CDR2 SAAADI. The junction had 11 bases not matched to a gene; V was cut back by 4 bases and J by 10 bases. The CDR3 loop reads CASSGWTSGGASMEQFF. Here the CDR3 DNA reads TGCGCCAGCAGTGGGTGGACTAGCGGGGGGGCATCAATGGAGCAGTTCTTC.

The V call is TRBV6-5, the J call TRBJ1-5; TRBD1 agrees at 10 bases. This CDR3 is built from 15 residues. Germline CDR1 reads MNHEY; CDR2 reads SVGAGI. With 6 bases clipped from V and 7 bases from J, the junction kept 9 bases outside the gene matches. In DNA form, the CDR3 reads TGTGCCAGCAGACCGGGACAGGGGCACCGGCAGCCCCAGCATTTT. The encoded protein is CASRPGQGHRQPQHF.

The chain employs TRBV6-5 and TRBJ2-7; 7 bases are a match to TRBD1. CDR1 and CDR2 from the germline V gene are MNHEY and SVGAGI. This CDR3 comprises 13 residues. The V and J ends lost 7 bases and 2 bases, in that order; junction bases with no gene match: 5. The CDR3 here is CASKGQGAYEQYF. The DNA of the CDR3 is TGTGCCAGCAAGGGGCAGGGGGCCTACGAGCAGTACTTC.